This T cell receptor (beta chain) was captured by sequencing in a study of persistence of HIV-infected CD4 T cells. Study as a whole: Isolated cells were CMV- and HIV-1 Gag-responding CD4+ T cells. Suppressive ART had lasted a median of about 8 years.

Overlapping HIV-1 Gag 15-mer peptides at about 1 ug per peptide per mL were used. CD40L-negative CD69-negative CD45RO-high memory CD4+ T cells were sorted as populations depleted of antigen-responding cells. This was the immunoSEQ version 4 assay in survey mode. The data were produced by immunoSEQ multiplex PCR, yet TCRdb's version contains in-frame clones alone and is incomplete. The profile shows about 60,000 clones, 65% to 80% of them singletons. About this clone itself: Its antigen is currently unknown.

Germline loops: CDR1 KGHSH, CDR2 LQKENI. The CDR3 length is 13 residues. The ends were cut back, 5 bases at V and 8 bases at J, with 12 bases in the middle. This clonotype was sampled from an adult man with HIV who was CMV-seropositive. The material was CD4+ T cells sorted from PBMCs after roughly 18-hour stimulation, obtained from a patient who received antiretroviral therapy. The chain links TRBV18 to TRBJ1-4; D not certain. Here the CDR3 reads CASSWGMEEKLFF. The CDR3 nucleotides are TGTGCCAGCTCATGGGGAATGGAGGAAAAACTGTTTTTT.